Following are 10 T cell receptor beta chains from one sample sequenced in a study of neurological immune-mediated disorders. TCRdb ran MiXCR on the 5' RACE reads and lists one entry per CDR3 protein. The repertoire holds about 79,000 distinct CDR3 sequences, around 14% seen once, with more than 6% in the top ten. What was sequenced was PBMCs. These receptors all come from a woman between 50 and 59 years old in good health.

This clonotype was seen repeatedly, ten times or more. This chain links TRBV20-1 with TRBJ2-5, with 8 bases identical to TRBD2. After removal of 0 bases from V and 5 bases from J, the junction contained 8 bases not matched to a gene. CDR1 and CDR2 (germline): DFQATT, SNEGSKA (reference sequence). CDR3 length equals 15 residues. The CDR3: CSARDGASGLETQYF. CDR3 sequence (DNA): TGCAGTGCTAGAGATGGGGCTAGCGGGTTGGAGACCCAGTACTTC.

In regard to this clonotype: At one of its ends the junction is not consistent with the germline gene, which may arise from a read error. The V call is TRBV7-8, the J call TRBJ2-5; D may be TRBD2 (6 bases). This CDR3 comprises 12 residues. Germline-derived CDR1 and CDR2 are SGHVS and FQNEAQ. The CDR3 loop is CASSLEEGTQDF. Here the CDR3 DNA reads TGTGCCAGCAGCTTAGAGGAGGGGACCCAGGACTTT.

The sample holds many counts of this clonotype. The rearrangement joins TRBV10-3 to TRBJ2-1, with D perhaps TRBD1 (5 bases). The V gene's germline CDR1 is ENHRY and CDR2 SYGVKD. V was shortened by 7 bases and J by 0 bases, with 10 bases between the two germline ends. The CDR3 is made up of 14 amino acids. CDR3 bases: TGTGCCATCAAAGTAGGGGTCTCCTACAATGAGCAGTTCTTC. It translates to CAIKVGVSYNEQFF.

This clonotype was picked up many times. V gene TRBV7-9 combines with J gene TRBJ1-2; possible D gene TRBD1, 6 bases. CDR1 is SEHNR and CDR2 is FQNEAQ in the germline V gene (reference sequence). Trimming took 5 bases from V and 8 from J, leaving 12 bases between them. The CDR3 is made up of 12 amino acids. This chain's CDR3 is CASSGNRVGYTF. CDR3 DNA: TGTGCCAGCAGCGGCAACAGGGTCGGCTACACCTTC.

This rearrangement joins TRBV20-1 to TRBJ1-6; the D gene is possibly TRBD1 (5 bases). Trimming took off 3 bases at V and 12 bases at J, with 21 bases between the two ends. Germline V gene lookup returns CDR1 DFQATT and CDR2 SNEGSKA (reference sequence). The CDR3 sequence is 15 residues long. The CDR3 spells CSARGLGGRDLPLHF. The CDR3 nucleotides read TGCAGTGCTAGGGGGCTCGGTGGGCGGGATTTACCCCTCCACTTT.

This clonotype was recorded at least ten times. V usage is TRBV20-1 and J usage is TRBJ2-5; D is unresolved. Germline V gene lookup returns CDR1 DFQATT and CDR2 SNEGSKA (reference sequence). The CDR3 is 13 amino acids. Trimming took 0 bases from V and 3 from J, leaving 8 bases between them. Written as DNA, the CDR3 is TGCAGTGCTAGAGATCCCCTAGAAGAGACCCAGTACTTC. It codes for CSARDPLEETQYF.

The chain's CDR3 is CASSSAGTGVNTEAFF. In nucleotides, the CDR3 is TGTGCCAGCAGCTCCGCTGGGACAGGGGTGAACACTGAAGCTTTCTTT. V is TRBV5-6 and J is TRBJ1-1; 10 nucleotides match TRBD1. The V and J ends lost 3 bases and 0 bases, in that order; junction bases with no gene match: 5. The CDR3 sequence is 16 residues long. The germline gives CDR1 SGHDT, CDR2 YYEEEE.

Details on this clonotype: The junction does not match germline at one end; this may be a read error. The chain recombines TRBV5-1 with TRBJ2-7; tentative D call: TRBD1 (5 bases). Germline assignment: CDR1 SGHRS and CDR2 YFSETQ. The CDR3 totals 14 residues. Here the CDR3 DNA reads TGTGCCAGCAGCTTGGTGACAGTAACCTACGAGCAGTACTTC. This encodes CASSLVTVTYEQYF.

This clonotype was detected many times. The CDR3 loop reads CASSFLGNQPQHF. The CDR3 nucleotides are TGCGCCAGCAGCTTTTTGGGCAATCAGCCCCAGCATTTT. V usage is TRBV5-1 and J usage is TRBJ1-5, with D hard to call. Germline lookup yields CDR1 SGHRS and CDR2 YFSETQ. The CDR3 contains 13 residues. Trimming stripped 2 bases from V and 2 bases from J, with 5 bases between.

This clonotype was detected ten times or more. The chain is built from TRBV6-5 and TRBJ2-1, with TRBD2 identical over 13 bases. Germline trimming cut 4 bases from V and 7 bases from J; bases unmatched to any gene: 7. Germline CDR1 and CDR2: MNHEY and SVGAGI. The CDR3 has 16 amino acids. This CDR3 is CASSSLLAGGGNEQFF. CDR3 DNA: TGTGCCAGCAGTTCCCTACTAGCGGGAGGGGGGAATGAGCAGTTCTTC.